These 28 T cell receptor beta chains came from one sample sequenced in a study of CD8 T cells in ankylosing spondylitis. In TCRdb, the 5' RACE reads were re-called with MiXCR into one record per CDR3 protein. The data contain about 750,000 distinct CDR3 sequences, around 20% of them seen just once; the ten biggest clones take up approximately 18%. No antigen has been assigned to these receptors. Points from the study as a whole: A TCR beta motif of fewer than ten highly homologous variants appeared characteristic of ankylosing spondylitis blood.

Sequenced: blood, either unsorted or a sorted T cell fraction (not recorded which). The receptor source for this set is a male donor with ankylosing spondylitis.

This clonotype has only a few counts. This chain joins TRBV5-1 and TRBJ2-7; 8 bases match TRBD2. This CDR3 is built from 18 residues. Germline values: CDR1 SGHRS, CDR2 YFSETQ. Trimming removed 0 bases from V and 6 bases from J; junction bases left unmatched: 17. The CDR3 sequence: CASSLVGQLKREWGEQYF. DNA of the CDR3: TGCGCCAGCAGCTTGGTCGGACAACTTAAGCGGGAGTGGGGCGAGCAGTACTTC.

This clonotype was picked up many times. The rearrangement uses TRBV29-1 and TRBJ1-1; D may be TRBD1 (5 bases). Germline CDR1 is SQVTM and CDR2 is ANQGSEA. V was cut by 6 bases and J by 7 bases, with 9 bases left in between. The CDR3 has 10 amino acids. In nucleotides, the CDR3 is TGCAGCGTGGACACGGATGAAGCTTTCTTT. This encodes CSVDTDEAFF.

This clonotype showed up just a few times. This chain joins TRBV2 and TRBJ1-6; TRBD1 aligns across 9 bases. V was pared by 3 bases and J by 10 bases, with 4 bases of the junction left unmatched. The CDR3 loop spans 14 amino acids. The germline gives CDR1 SNHLY, CDR2 FYNNEI. The CDR3 region has the DNA TGTGCCAGCAGTGATGGGACAGGGAGGTCACCCCTCCACTTT. This gives the protein CASSDGTGRSPLHF. Complete variable domain (other parts from reference TRBV2 and TRBJ1-6): EPEVTQTPSHQVTQMGQEVILRCVPISNHLYFYWYRQILGQKVEFLVSFYNNEISEKSEIFDDQFSVERPDGSNFTLKIRSTKLEDSAMYFCASSDGTGRSPLHFGNGTRLTVT.

This chain joins TRBV28 and TRBJ2-5; the match to TRBD2 covers 9 bases. From germline, CDR1 is MDHEN and CDR2 SYDVKM. The CDR3 extends over 16 amino acids. V was pared by 5 bases and J by 0 bases, with 7 bases of the junction left unmatched. The CDR3 sequence is CASSPRLAEYQETQYF. For the CDR3, the DNA is TGTGCCAGCAGTCCTCGACTAGCGGAGTACCAAGAGACCCAGTACTTC. Full variable domain (outside the CDR3, taken from reference TRBV28 and TRBJ2-5): DVKVTQSSRYLVKRTGEKVFLECVQDMDHENMFWYRQDPGLGLRLIYFSYDVKMKEKGDIPEGYSVSREKKERFSLILESASTNQTSMYLCASSPRLAEYQETQYFGPGTRLLVL.

The chain carries TRBV29-1 and TRBJ2-5; 10 bases map to TRBD2. The CDR3 covers 18 residues. V gave up 4 bases and J gave up 0 bases; unmatched junction bases: 14. Germline V gene lookup returns CDR1 SQVTM and CDR2 ANQGSEA. The chain's CDR3 is CSVGAGTFSGGYQETQYF. In nucleotides, the CDR3 is TGCAGCGTTGGAGCGGGGACCTTTAGCGGGGGGTACCAAGAGACCCAGTACTTC. The full variable domain, its missing parts supplied by reference TRBV29-1 and TRBJ2-5, is SAVISQKPSRDICQRGTSLTIQCQVDSQVTMMFWYRQQPGQSLTLIATANQGSEATYESGFVIDKFPISRPNLTFSTLTVSNMSPEDSSIYLCSVGAGTFSGGYQETQYFGPGTRLLVL.

This clonotype was found a few times. This chain uses TRBV6-4 with TRBJ2-1; 8 nucleotides align to TRBD2. The CDR3 runs 15 residues. Losses at the gene ends were 2 bases for V and 7 bases for J; bases not matched to a gene: 7. CDR1 and CDR2 from the germline V gene are MRHNA and SNTAGT. The CDR3 reads CASSDGSGSSNEQFF. The CDR3 region has the DNA TGTGCCAGCAGTGACGGGAGCGGGAGTTCGAATGAGCAGTTCTTC.

The chain has TRBV20-1 and TRBJ2-1; D remains ambiguous. Germline values: CDR1 DFQATT, CDR2 SNEGSKA (reference sequence). The V end lost 0 bases, the J end lost 4 bases, and 13 bases lay between the germline ends. The CDR3 sequence is 15 residues long. The CDR3 region is CSARDRITEYNEQFF. CDR3 sequence (DNA): TGCAGTGCTAGAGATCGAATTACGGAATACAATGAGCAGTTCTTC.

In its sample, this clonotype was seen a few times. This sequence joins TRBV11-2 and TRBJ2-5; D is possibly TRBD1 or TRBD2 (5 bases each). Germline CDR1 reads SGHAT; CDR2 reads FQNNGV. This CDR3 region has 15 residues. Trimming left V 8 bases short and J 4 bases short, with 20 bases between. The CDR3 sequence is CASSLALPGGETQYF. The CDR3 coding sequence is TGTGCCAGCTCCCTAGCCCTCCCTGGGGGAGAGACCCAGTACTTC.

The CDR3 DNA sequence: TGTGCCAGCAGTTACGGACCAACCCCTAGGGAGCAGTACTTC. It translates to CASSYGPTPREQYF. The rearrangement links TRBV6-5 to TRBJ2-7; the D is unclear. The germline gives CDR1 MNHEY, CDR2 SVGAGI. Between the trimmed V and J ends, which lost 2 bases and 7 bases, there was a span of 15 bases. The CDR3 runs to 14 residues.

J is TRBJ1-2 and V is TRBV6-5, with D perhaps TRBD1 (5 bases). V lost 0 bases and J lost 7, with 12 bases in between. The CDR3 is 14 amino acids. Looked up from germline, CDR1 is MNHEY and CDR2 is SVGAGI. The CDR3 reads CASSYSERGGGYTF. Here the CDR3 DNA reads TGTGCCAGCAGTTACTCTGAGCGGGGGGGTGGCTACACCTTC.

The V call is TRBV28, the J call TRBJ2-5; TRBD2 matches at 9 bases. CDR1 and CDR2 (germline): MDHEN, SYDVKM. Trimming took 7 bases from V and 4 from J; bases not matched to a gene: 7. This CDR3 comprises 14 residues. The CDR3 coding sequence is TGTGCCAGCAACCTAGCGGGATGGGCAGAGACCCAGTACTTC. This translates into CASNLAGWAETQYF.

This chain connects TRBV29-1 to TRBJ2-7; D possibly corresponds to TRBD1 (8 bases). Trimming stripped 4 bases from V and 2 bases from J, with 15 bases between. Per the germline V gene, CDR1 is SQVTM and CDR2 is ANQGSEA. The CDR3 spans 14 residues. The CDR3 sequence: CSVAGGQVTYEQYF. The CDR3, as DNA: TGCAGCGTTGCGGGGGGACAGGTAACCTACGAGCAGTACTTC.

This clonotype was counted between two and nine times. The chain couples TRBV7-2 to TRBJ2-1, with D maybe TRBD2 (5 bases). Germline V gene lookup returns CDR1 SGHTA and CDR2 FQGNSA. The length of the CDR3 is 12 residues. V shed 6 bases and J shed 11 bases, with 14 bases lying between them. The CDR3: CASSGLAGQQFF. The CDR3 region has the DNA TGTGCCAGCAGTGGCCTTGCGGGTCAGCAGTTCTTC.

The gene calls are TRBV7-2 and TRBJ2-2; D may be TRBD2 (5 bases). V was cut by 4 bases and J by 4 bases, with 13 bases left in between. The CDR3 loop spans 15 amino acids. CDR1 is SGHTA and CDR2 is FQGNSA in the germline V gene. CDR3 amino acids: CASSSTWRVTGELFF. The DNA for the CDR3 is TGTGCCAGCAGCTCCACTTGGCGGGTCACCGGGGAGCTGTTTTTT.

This clonotype came up a few times. The chain joins TRBV5-1 to TRBJ2-7; D is unclear. Per germline, CDR1 SGHRS and CDR2 YFSETQ. The length of the CDR3 is 14 residues. Trimming left V 0 bases short and J 3 bases short, with 10 bases between. The CDR3 region is CASSLETGYYEQYF. The CDR3 DNA sequence: TGCGCCAGCAGCTTGGAGACGGGTTACTACGAGCAGTACTTC.

This clonotype has more than one count but fewer than ten. The V call is TRBV7-2, the J call TRBJ2-1, with a weak D call TRBD2 (5 bases). Germline V gene lookup returns CDR1 SGHTA and CDR2 FQGNSA. V shed 5 bases and J shed 6 bases, with 20 bases lying between them. The CDR3 contains 16 residues. In DNA, the CDR3 is TGTGCCAGCAGCATCCGAGCGGACCTGGCGGGCAATGAGCAGTTCTTC. It translates to CASSIRADLAGNEQFF.

This clonotype came up many times. This chain connects TRBV5-1 to TRBJ2-7, with D perhaps being TRBD1 or TRBD2 (5 bases each). The CDR3 contains 15 residues. Germline V gene sequence: CDR1 SGHRS, CDR2 YFSETQ. Trimming cost V 1 base and J 2 bases, with 13 bases left between them. This CDR3 is CASSLSGRIAYEQYF. As DNA, the CDR3 is TGCGCCAGCAGCTTGTCGGGACGGATCGCCTACGAGCAGTACTTC. The complete variable domain, with remaining parts taken from reference TRBV5-1 and TRBJ2-7, reads KAGVTQTPRYLIKTRGQQVTLSCSPISGHRSVSWYQQTPGQGLQFLFEYFSETQRNKGNFPGRFSGRQFSNSRSEMNVSTLELGDSALYLCASSLSGRIAYEQYFGPGTRLTVT.

In its sample, this clonotype was seen a few times. The CDR3 here is CASSSQGSGELFF. The CDR3 DNA reads TGTGCCAGCAGTTCACAGGGGTCCGGGGAGCTGTTTTTT. V gene TRBV12-3 or TRBV12-4 combines with J gene TRBJ2-2; 7 bases align to TRBD1. The CDR3 spans 13 residues. V lost 4 bases and J lost 6; bases outside the gene matches: 2.

This clonotype came up once. The chain is built from TRBV3-1 and TRBJ2-5, with 7 positions matching TRBD2. CDR1 and CDR2 from the germline V gene are LGHDT and YNNKEL (reference sequence). The CDR3 consists of 15 residues. The V segment lost 4 bases and the J segment 1 base; nucleotides outside the gene matches: 6. CDR3 amino acids: CASSPFTSVQETQYF. CDR3 DNA sequence: TGTGCCAGCAGCCCCTTCACTAGCGTCCAAGAGACCCAGTACTTC.

This clonotype has more than one count but fewer than ten. The chain couples TRBV20-1 to TRBJ2-2, with 10 nucleotides matching TRBD2. Trimming cost V 0 bases and J 6 bases; bases outside gene matches: 4. CDR1 is DFQATT and CDR2 is SNEGSKA in the germline V gene (reference sequence). This CDR3 region has 15 residues. The CDR3 sequence is CSAREAGGPPGELFF. CDR3 nucleotide sequence: TGCAGTGCTAGAGAAGCGGGAGGGCCCCCCGGGGAGCTGTTTTTT.

The CDR3 DNA sequence: TGCGCCAGCAGCCAAGACTGGGGGAGCCGAGAGACCCAGTACTTC. It is translated as CASSQDWGSRETQYF. The chain couples TRBV4-3 to TRBJ2-5; D may correspond to TRBD1 or TRBD2 (5 bases each). The germline V gene has CDR1 LGHNA and CDR2 YSLEER. V lost 0 bases to trimming and J lost 4 bases, with 12 bases between them. CDR3 length equals 15 residues.

A few counts support this clonotype. The gene calls are TRBV4-1 and TRBJ2-5; the match to TRBD2 covers 9 bases. CDR3 length: 20 residues. V lost 1 base, J lost 2 bases, and 17 bases stayed unmatched. Germline V lookup: CDR1 MGHRA, CDR2 YSYEKL. The CDR3 nucleotides read TGCGCCAGCAGCCAAGGATTCGGGCGCGGGGGGGCCGCGAAACAAGAGACCCAGTACTTC. This sequence encodes CASSQGFGRGGAAKQETQYF.

This clonotype was picked up many times. This chain links TRBV3-1 with TRBJ1-2; D gene ambiguous. Germline loops: CDR1 LGHDT, CDR2 YNNKEL (reference sequence). The CDR3 extends over 15 amino acids. With 0 bases removed from V and 0 bases from J, the gap between germline ends came to 8 bases. The CDR3 is CASSQEAKPNYGYTF. The CDR3 DNA follows: TGTGCCAGCAGCCAAGAGGCCAAGCCTAACTATGGCTACACCTTC. The whole variable domain, filled in from reference TRBV3-1 and TRBJ1-2, reads DTAVSQTPKYLVTQMGNDKSIKCEQNLGHDTMYWYKQDSKKFLKIMFSYNNKELIINETVPNRFSPKSPDKAHLNLHINSLELGDSAVYFCASSQEAKPNYGYTFGSGTRLTVV.

The chain is built from TRBV5-4 and TRBJ1-4; D gene unclear. Germline loops: CDR1 SGHNT, CDR2 YYREEE (reference sequence). This CDR3 is 14 amino acids long. Trimming removed 1 base from V and 7 bases from J, with 11 bases in between. As DNA, the CDR3 is TGTGCCAGCAGCTTGTCAGGAGGAAGTGAAAAACTGTTTTTT. Its translation is CASSLSGGSEKLFF.

The chain uses TRBV12-3 or TRBV12-4 and TRBJ1-1; D call uncertain. The V end lost 4 bases, the J end lost 0 bases, and 18 bases lay between the germline ends. This CDR3 comprises 17 residues. As DNA, the CDR3 is TGTGCCAGCAGTTCGCCCGTCCATCCTACTATGAACACTGAAGCTTTCTTT. Translating gives CASSSPVHPTMNTEAFF.

This clonotype was detected many times. The genes are TRBV29-1 and TRBJ2-7; 9 nucleotides agree with TRBD2. In germline, CDR1 is SQVTM, CDR2 ANQGSEA. This CDR3 spans 13 amino acids. The V gene end was trimmed by 6 bases and the J gene end by 3 bases; junction bases not matched to a gene: 6. CDR3: CSVRRGGNYEQYF. The DNA of the CDR3 is TGCAGCGTCCGGCGGGGGGGAAACTACGAGCAGTACTTC.

The chain couples TRBV29-1 to TRBJ1-5, with a tentative D call TRBD1 (5 bases). The CDR3 is 14 residues long. V dropped 5 bases and J dropped 2 bases, with 13 bases sitting between them. Germline CDR1 SQVTM, CDR2 ANQGSEA. CDR3 in DNA: TGCAGCGTTACAGTGGGGGGGGGCAATCAGCCCCAGCATTTT. Translating it yields CSVTVGGGNQPQHF.

This clonotype was seen only a few times. This chain uses TRBV28 with TRBJ1-5; 7 bases align to TRBD1. Looked up from germline, CDR1 is MDHEN and CDR2 is SYDVKM. The ends lost 1 base at V and 0 bases at J; junction bases unmatched: 6. The CDR3 is made up of 17 amino acids. CDR3 sequence reads: CASSLLGDSYSNQPQHF. In DNA form, the CDR3 reads TGTGCCAGCAGTTTATTGGGGGACAGCTATAGCAATCAGCCCCAGCATTTT.